This paragraph reports one T cell receptor (beta chain). Its target is not known. Looked up from germline, CDR1 is SGHNT and CDR2 is YYREEE (reference sequence). The V gene lost 2 bases and the J gene lost 0 bases, with 7 bases spanning the gap. CDR3 length: 14 residues. The source of the sample is a study of T cell repertoires in ileal Crohn's disease. Study background: At surgery, about 38% of patients smoked, with median disease duration 7.9 years.

Study-level results: High-frequency clones were more common in sorted CD8 than CD4 cells.

Generated by immunoSEQ multiplex PCR, the TCRdb table keeps only in-frame clones and is missing some. The sample consists of 2,000 or so clones, approximately 90% of them appearing once. Time point indicated: neoterminal ileum biopsy at postoperative endoscopy, about 6 months after surgery. Adults with ileal or ileocolonic Crohn's disease and an indication for resection were eligible. The V gene is TRBV5-4, the J gene TRBJ2-3; D not certain. The sample comprised ileal tissue. The TCR originated in an adult with Crohn's disease. CDR3 in amino acids: CASSFDASTDTQYF. The CDR3 DNA sequence: TGTGCCAGCAGCTTCGACGCGAGCACAGATACGCAGTATTTT.